This is a list of T cell receptor beta chains from one sample in a study of cytomegalovirus exposure and HLA in healthy donors. The protocol was immunoSEQ multiplex PCR, while the TCRdb copy is restricted to in-frame clones and leaves out a portion. The sample yields about 170,000 clones, roughly 86% seen once. Input material: PBMCs. These receptors all stem from a man between 18 and 29 years old in good health and CMV-seropositive. CDR3s include the opening cysteine and the closing phenylalanine or tryptophan. A D gene is named only where the DNA matches it firmly. Part of the rows lack a size; the others show once, few, many or a class for expanded clones.

clone_size	v_call	d_call	j_call	cdr3_nt	cdr3_aa
NA	TRBV7-9	TRBD1	TRBJ2-3	TGTGCCAGCAGACCCGGACAGGGGGTTCTGTATTTT	CASRPGQGVLYF
NA	TRBV6-1	NA	TRBJ2-1	TGTGCCAGCAGCCCAAATGAGCAGTTCTTC	CASSPNEQFF
NA	TRBV4-1	NA	TRBJ2-1	TGCGCCAGCAGCCAACGGGCCTCGCGGGATGAGCAGTTCTTC	CASSQRASRDEQFF
NA	TRBV2	NA	TRBJ2-1	TGTGCCAGCAGTTTAAAGGAGGTTTTCAATGAGCAGTTCTTC	CASSLKEVFNEQFF
NA	TRBV5-1	NA	TRBJ2-3	TGCGCCAGCAGCTTGGTAGCGCCCCGCACAGATACGCAGTATTTT	CASSLVAPRTDTQYF
NA	TRBV7-9	TRBD2	TRBJ2-5	TGTGCCAGCAGCCAGGCACTAGCGGCATCCGAGACCCAGTACTTC	CASSQALAASETQYF
once	TRBV14	NA	TRBJ2-5	TGTGCCAGCAGCCAAGTCAGCAGGGTTGAGACCCAGTACTTC	CASSQVSRVETQYF
NA	TRBV7-9	TRBD2	TRBJ2-1	TGTGCCAGCAGCTTAGCTTATAGCGGGAGAAATGAGCAGTTCTTC	CASSLAYSGRNEQFF
NA	TRBV6-1	NA	TRBJ2-6	TGTGCCAGCAGTGAAGCCAGCTCTGGGGCCAACGTCCTGACTTTC	CASSEASSGANVLTF
NA	TRBV19	NA	TRBJ2-6	TGTGCCAGTTCACAGGGATCAGGGGCCAACGTCCTGACTTTC	CASSQGSGANVLTF
NA	TRBV21-1	NA	TRBJ2-7	TGTGCCAGCAGCAAATTCCTTTCCAGGACCTACGAGCAGTACTTC	CASSKFLSRTYEQYF
once	TRBV6-4	TRBD2	TRBJ2-1	TGTGCCAGCAGAGCGGGACTAGCGAACAATGAGCAGTTCTTC	CASRAGLANNEQFF
NA	TRBV27	TRBD2	TRBJ2-5	TGTGCCAGCAGTTCGGGGACTAGGGGGGAGACCCAGTACTTC	CASSSGTRGETQYF
NA	TRBV7-2	TRBD2	TRBJ2-3	TGTGCCAGCAGCTTCGGGAGGTTCGGCACAGATACGCAGTATTTT	CASSFGRFGTDTQYF
NA	TRBV19	NA	TRBJ1-1	TGTGCCAGTAGTATCATATCAGGATACACTGAAGCTTTCTTT	CASSIISGYTEAFF
NA	TRBV28	NA	TRBJ2-7	TGTGCCAGCAGCGCTATAGTCGGCGGCTCCTACGAGCAGTACTTC	CASSAIVGGSYEQYF
NA	TRBV10-1	NA	TRBJ2-1	TGCGCCAGCAGCGGACCGACCGGGACACCAAGCTCCTACAATGAGCAGTTCTTC	CASSGPTGTPSSYNEQFF